Reported below is one T cell receptor beta chain. Profiled with immunoSEQ multiplex PCR; TCRdb holds only in-frame clones, not every one. Of nearly 1 million clones listed, less than 85% are singletons. CDR1 is SQVTM and CDR2 is ANQGSEA in the germline V gene. The CDR3 totals 12 residues. The V and J ends lost 5 bases and 5 bases, in that order; junction bases with no gene match: 3. The data were taken from a study of shared clonotypes between healthy human individuals. Looking at the study overall: A donor's plate count was three for CD4 naive and three for CD4 memory; CD8 naive had two and CD8 memory one.

The gene calls are TRBV29-1 and TRBJ1-5, with 7 bases that match TRBD1. Sequenced sample: memory CD4+ T cells sorted from blood. Subset here: CD45RA-negative fraction. This receptor was identified in a man between 18 and 29 years old in good health. CDR3 sequence: CSVRQGDQPQHF. In DNA form, the CDR3 reads TGCAGCGTTCGGCAGGGGGATCAGCCCCAGCATTTT.